The present T cell receptor (beta chain) was sequenced within a study of OX40 agonist ivuxolimab in advanced cancers. As for the study in general: Those enrolled were about 82% male, with a mean age of around 58 years and ages from roughly 20 to 90.

Sequencing used immunoSEQ multiplex PCR; TCRdb keeps in-frame clones, though not all of them. The sample lists tens of thousands of clones, nearly 95% occurring once. Germline V gene sequence: CDR1 SEHNR, CDR2 FQNEAQ (reference sequence). Between the trimmed V and J ends, which lost 1 base and 2 bases, there was a span of 3 bases. This CDR3 comprises 13 residues. The source material was CD4+ or CD8+ T cells sorted from blood, sampled in a trial of the OX40 agonist ivuxolimab. J is TRBJ2-4 and V is TRBV7-9; D is ambiguous. The sequence was obtained from an adult with an advanced solid tumor such as melanoma, head and neck, liver or kidney cancer. CDR3 sequence: CASSLGSKNIQYF. CDR3 sequence (DNA): TGTGCCAGCAGCTTAGGCTCCAAAAACATTCAGTACTTC.